This T cell receptor beta chain originates from a study of CD8+ T cells in alopecia areata. Study-wide context: A regimen of oral tofacitinib, 5 to 10 mg twice daily, was given to treated patients.

Study-level results: Normal skin's resident alphabeta T cells are sequenced alongside lesional scalp T cells.

Notes on this clone: Antigen: not known.

In each case, RNA was isolated and then reverse transcribed into cDNA as the sequencing template. The method was immunoSEQ multiplex PCR; TCRdb's version includes in-frame clones alone and lacks a portion of them. The sample consists of 150,000 to 200,000 clones, roughly two thirds of them appearing once. The treatment is: oral pan-JAK inhibitor, 5-10 mg twice daily. This sequence was found in a human donor with alopecia areata. The sample in question was CD4+ T cells sorted from blood, obtained at week 4, from a patient treated with tofacitinib.

CDR3 region: CASRGTNYGYTF. The CDR3 DNA reads TGTGCCAGCAGAGGGACAAACTATGGCTACACCTTC. The V call is TRBV6-6, the J call TRBJ1-2; D might be TRBD1 (6 bases). V lost 6 bases to trimming and J lost 2 bases, with 7 bases between them. CDR1 is MNHNY and CDR2 is SVGAGI in the germline V gene (reference sequence). The CDR3 covers 12 residues.